This TCR beta chain was profiled in a study of somatic mutations in cytotoxic T cells in rheumatoid arthritis. Turning to the study itself: Selected populations of V beta antibody-stained T cells underwent flow sorting at nearly 100% purity; these encompassed V beta1+ cells subjected to TCRB sequencing. Study results and caveats: The study found no significant difference in CD8+ T-cell clonality between rheumatoid arthritis patients and age-matched healthy controls. No age-related increase in CD8+ clonality was seen in healthy controls, but one was seen in rheumatoid arthritis patients.

CDR1 is MDHEN, CDR2 SYDVKM, per germline. V lost 8 bases to trimming and J lost 4 bases, with 23 bases between them. This CDR3 comprises 16 residues. This clone was detected once. Its target is unknown. Method: immunoSEQ multiplex PCR; TCRdb's copy keeps in-frame clones and lacks some. This table holds some 10,000 clones, 75% to 95% found once. J is TRBJ1-2 and V is TRBV28, with D perhaps TRBD1 (6 bases). The clonotype comes from a woman between 18 and 29 years old with rheumatoid arthritis. The sequencing input was CD8+ T cells sorted from blood. CDR3 nucleotide sequence: TGTGCCAGCCGACCATACAGGGCTCCAACTGGCTATGGCTACACCTTC. It translates to CASRPYRAPTGYGYTF.